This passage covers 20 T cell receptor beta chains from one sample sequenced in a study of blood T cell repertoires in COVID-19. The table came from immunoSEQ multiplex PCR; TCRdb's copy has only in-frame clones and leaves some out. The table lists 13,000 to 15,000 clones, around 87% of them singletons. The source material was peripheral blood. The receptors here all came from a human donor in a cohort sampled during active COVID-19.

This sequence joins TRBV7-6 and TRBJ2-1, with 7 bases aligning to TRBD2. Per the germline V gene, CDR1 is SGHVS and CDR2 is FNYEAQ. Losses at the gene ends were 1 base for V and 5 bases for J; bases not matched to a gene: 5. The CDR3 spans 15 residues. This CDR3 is CASSLEAGENNEQFF. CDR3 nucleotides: TGTGCCAGCAGCTTAGAGGCGGGGGAAAACAATGAGCAGTTCTTC. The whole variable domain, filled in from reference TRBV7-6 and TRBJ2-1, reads GAGVSQSPRYKVTKRGQDVALRCDPISGHVSLYWYRQALGQGPEFLTYFNYEAQQDKSGLPNDRFSAERPEGSISTLTIQRTEQRDSAMYRCASSLEAGENNEQFFGPGTRLTVL.

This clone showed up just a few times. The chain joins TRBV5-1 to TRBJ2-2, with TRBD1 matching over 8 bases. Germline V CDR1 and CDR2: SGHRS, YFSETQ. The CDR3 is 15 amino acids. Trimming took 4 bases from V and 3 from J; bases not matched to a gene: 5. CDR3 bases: TGCGCCAGCAGCGTCCAACAGGGGGACACCGGGGAGCTGTTTTTT. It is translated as CASSVQQGDTGELFF.

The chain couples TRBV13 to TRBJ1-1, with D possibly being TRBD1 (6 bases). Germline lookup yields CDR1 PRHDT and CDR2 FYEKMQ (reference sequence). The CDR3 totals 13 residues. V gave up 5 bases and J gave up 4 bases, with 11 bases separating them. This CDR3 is CASSTGSVTEAFF. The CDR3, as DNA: TGTGCCAGCAGCACAGGGTCGGTCACTGAAGCTTTCTTT.

The CDR3 sequence is CASSSTGNSPLHF. Written as DNA, the CDR3 is TGTGCCAGCAGTTCAACAGGGAATTCACCCCTCCACTTT. The V call is TRBV11-1, the J call TRBJ1-6; possibly TRBD1 for D (6 bases). Trimming took 6 bases from V and 7 from J, leaving 10 bases between them. Looked up from germline, CDR1 is SGHAT and CDR2 is FQDESV (reference sequence). The CDR3 spans 13 residues.

The CDR3 spells CASSQGLASYEQYF. CDR3 nucleotide sequence: TGTGCCAGCAGCCAAGGACTAGCCTCCTACGAGCAGTACTTC. V is TRBV3-1 (or the pseudogene TRBV3-2) and J is TRBJ2-7; TRBD2 aligns across 7 bases. The ends lost 1 base at V and 0 bases at J; junction bases unmatched: 0. The CDR3 contains 14 residues. The germline CDR1 and CDR2 sequences are LGHDT and YNNKEL (reference sequence).

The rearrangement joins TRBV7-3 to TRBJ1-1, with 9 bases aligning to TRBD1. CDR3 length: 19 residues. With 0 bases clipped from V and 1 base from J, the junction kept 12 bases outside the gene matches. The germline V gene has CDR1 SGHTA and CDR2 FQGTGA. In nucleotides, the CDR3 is TGTGCCAGCAGCTTAACGGGCGGTACAGGGGGCGAAAGGAACACTGAAGCTTTCTTT. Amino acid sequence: CASSLTGGTGGERNTEAFF.

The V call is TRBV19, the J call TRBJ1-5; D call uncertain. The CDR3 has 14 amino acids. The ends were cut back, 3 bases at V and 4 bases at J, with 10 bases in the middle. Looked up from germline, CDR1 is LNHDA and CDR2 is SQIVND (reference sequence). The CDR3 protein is CASSMRAGNQPQHF. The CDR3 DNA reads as TGTGCCAGTAGTATGAGAGCGGGGAATCAGCCCCAGCATTTT. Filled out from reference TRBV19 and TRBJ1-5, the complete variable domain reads DGGITQSPKYLFRKEGQNVTLSCEQNLNHDAMYWYRQDPGQGLRLIYYSQIVNDFQKGDIAEGYSVSREKKESFPLTVTSAQKNPTAFYLCASSMRAGNQPQHFGDGTRLSIL.

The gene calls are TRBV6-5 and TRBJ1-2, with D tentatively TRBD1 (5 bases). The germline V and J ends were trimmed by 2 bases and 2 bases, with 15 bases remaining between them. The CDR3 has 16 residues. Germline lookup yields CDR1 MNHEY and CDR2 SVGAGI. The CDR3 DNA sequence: TGTGCCAGCAGTTACGGGGAGGGACGTTTAAACTATGGCTACACCTTC. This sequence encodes CASSYGEGRLNYGYTF.

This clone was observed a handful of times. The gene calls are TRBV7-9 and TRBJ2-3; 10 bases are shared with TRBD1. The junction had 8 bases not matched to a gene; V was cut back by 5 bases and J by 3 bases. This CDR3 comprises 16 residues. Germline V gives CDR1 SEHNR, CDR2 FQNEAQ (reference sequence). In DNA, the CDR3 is TGTGCCAGCAGCATAGGGACAGGGGAGAGTACAGATACGCAGTATTTT. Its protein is CASSIGTGESTDTQYF.

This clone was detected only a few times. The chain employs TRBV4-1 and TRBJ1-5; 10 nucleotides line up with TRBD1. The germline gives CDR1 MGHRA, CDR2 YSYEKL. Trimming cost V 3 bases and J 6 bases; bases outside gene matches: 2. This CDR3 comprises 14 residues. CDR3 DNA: TGCGCCAGCAGCCAGGGACAGGGGACTCAGCCCCAGCATTTT. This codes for CASSQGQGTQPQHF.

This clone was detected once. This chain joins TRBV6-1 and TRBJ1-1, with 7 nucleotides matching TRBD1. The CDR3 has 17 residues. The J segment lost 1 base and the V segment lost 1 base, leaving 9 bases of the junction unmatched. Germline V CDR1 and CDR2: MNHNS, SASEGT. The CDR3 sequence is CASSEEGQYFGNTEAFF. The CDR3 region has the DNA TGTGCCAGCAGTGAAGAGGGACAGTATTTTGGGAACACTGAAGCTTTCTTT.

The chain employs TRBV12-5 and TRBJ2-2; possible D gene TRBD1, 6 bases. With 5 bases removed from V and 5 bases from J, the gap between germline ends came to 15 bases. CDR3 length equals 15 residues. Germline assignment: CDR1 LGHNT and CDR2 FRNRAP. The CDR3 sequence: CASGPRDTGTGELFF. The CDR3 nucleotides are TGTGCTAGTGGTCCCCGGGACACGGGAACCGGGGAGCTGTTTTTT.

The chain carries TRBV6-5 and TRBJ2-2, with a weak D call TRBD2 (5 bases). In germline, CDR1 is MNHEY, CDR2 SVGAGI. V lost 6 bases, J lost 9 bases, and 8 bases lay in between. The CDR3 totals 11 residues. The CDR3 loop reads CASRRGWELFF. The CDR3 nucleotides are TGTGCCAGCAGACGAGGGTGGGAGCTGTTTTTT.

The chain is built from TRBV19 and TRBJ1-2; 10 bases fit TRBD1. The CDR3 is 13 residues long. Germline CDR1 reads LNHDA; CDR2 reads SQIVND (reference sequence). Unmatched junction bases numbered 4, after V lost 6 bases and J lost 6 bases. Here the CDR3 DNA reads TGTGCCAGTAGCAGAGGACAGGGGGATGGCTACACCTTC. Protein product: CASSRGQGDGYTF.

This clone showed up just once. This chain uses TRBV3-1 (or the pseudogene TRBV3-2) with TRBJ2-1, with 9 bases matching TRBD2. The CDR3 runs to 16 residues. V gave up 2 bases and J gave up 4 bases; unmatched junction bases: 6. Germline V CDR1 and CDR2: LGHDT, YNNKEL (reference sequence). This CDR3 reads CASSQSGTSSYNEQFF. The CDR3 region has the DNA TGTGCCAGCAGCCAATCCGGGACTAGCTCTTACAATGAGCAGTTCTTC.

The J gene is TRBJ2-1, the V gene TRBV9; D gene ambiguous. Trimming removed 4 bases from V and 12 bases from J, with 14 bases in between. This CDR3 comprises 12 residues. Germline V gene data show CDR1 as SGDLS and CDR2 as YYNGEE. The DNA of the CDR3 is TGTGCCAGCAGCCCAGGCCCTACGACGCAGTTCTTC. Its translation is CASSPGPTTQFF.

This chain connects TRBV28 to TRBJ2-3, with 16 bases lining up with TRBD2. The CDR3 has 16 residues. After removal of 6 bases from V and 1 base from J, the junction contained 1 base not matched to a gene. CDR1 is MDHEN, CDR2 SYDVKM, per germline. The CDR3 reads CASRGLAGGRTDTQYF. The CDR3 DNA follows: TGTGCCAGCAGGGGACTAGCGGGAGGGCGCACAGATACGCAGTATTTT.

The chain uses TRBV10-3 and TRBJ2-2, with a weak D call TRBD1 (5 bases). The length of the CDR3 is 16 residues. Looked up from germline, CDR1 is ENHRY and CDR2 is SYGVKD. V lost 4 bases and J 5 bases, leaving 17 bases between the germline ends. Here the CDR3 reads CAISAPRRQSTGELFF. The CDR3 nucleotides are TGTGCCATCAGTGCCCCCCGGCGACAGTCTACCGGGGAGCTGTTTTTT.

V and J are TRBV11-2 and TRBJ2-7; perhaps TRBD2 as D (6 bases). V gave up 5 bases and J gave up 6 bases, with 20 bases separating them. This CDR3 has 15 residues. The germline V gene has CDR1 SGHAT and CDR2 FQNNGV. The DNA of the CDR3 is TGTGCCAGCAGCGCAAATCACGGGGGTGACCCCGAGCAGTACTTC. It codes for CASSANHGGDPEQYF.

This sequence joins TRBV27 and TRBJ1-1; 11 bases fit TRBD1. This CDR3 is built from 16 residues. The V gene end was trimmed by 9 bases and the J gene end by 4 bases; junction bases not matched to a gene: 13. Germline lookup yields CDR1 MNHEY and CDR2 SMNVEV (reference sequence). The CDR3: CASKPGQGEFGTEAFF. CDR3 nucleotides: TGTGCCAGTAAACCGGGACAGGGGGAATTTGGCACTGAAGCTTTCTTT.